Sequencing of this TCR beta chain was carried out in a study of blood T cell repertoires in COVID-19. Assay used: immunoSEQ multiplex PCR; TCRdb lists only in-frame clones, some missing. This sample has around 390,000 clones, with roughly 89% found just once. This clonotype was obtained from a woman between 50 and 59 years old who had recovered from COVID-19. Sequencing was carried out using PBMCs or T cells enriched from blood (not recorded which).

The CDR3 DNA is TGCAGCGTGGAGACAGGGGTAGGAGCTTTCTTT. Translating it yields CSVETGVGAFF. This chain links TRBV29-1 with TRBJ1-1; 8 bases are a match to TRBD1. This CDR3 region has 11 residues. Trimming took 6 bases from V and 10 from J; bases not matched to a gene: 7. Looked up from germline, CDR1 is SQVTM and CDR2 is ANQGSEA.